Below are 13 T cell receptor beta chains sequenced from a single sample in a study of T cell repertoires in cytomegalovirus infection. Which antigens these TCRs recognize remains unknown. MiXCR, run by TCRdb on the reads, gives a single entry per CDR3 protein. The sample gives 700,000 to 850,000 distinct CDR3 sequences, 30% to 35% of which show up once; roughly an eighth is in the top ten. The source was cultured CD8+ T cells from PBMCs, collected from culture after CMV antigen stimulation. The origin of the receptors is a human donor in good health (CMV status not recorded). Some clones in this sample may be carry-over from other donors' samples.

The gene calls are TRBV10-3 and TRBJ1-2; D unresolved. Germline V gives CDR1 ENHRY, CDR2 SYGVKD. With 2 bases removed from V and 0 bases from J, the gap between germline ends came to 16 bases. This CDR3 comprises 17 residues. The CDR3, as DNA: TGTGCCATCAGTGAGCTGGGAGGGTCAGATGCTAACTATGGCTACACCTTC. This sequence encodes CAISELGGSDANYGYTF.

This chain connects TRBV2 to TRBJ1-6; D gene unclear. The CDR3 totals 15 residues. Germline-derived CDR1 and CDR2 are SNHLY and FYNNEI. V was trimmed by 1 base and J by 3 bases, leaving 7 bases between them. CDR3 nucleotides: TGTGCCAGCAGTGAAGACGCCCACTATAATTCACCCCTCCACTTT. Translating it yields CASSEDAHYNSPLHF.

The chain uses TRBV6-5 and TRBJ2-7; D is undetermined. Trimming shortened V by 6 bases and J by 2 bases, and 8 bases separated the two germline ends. This CDR3 has 12 residues. Germline V gene data show CDR1 as MNHEY and CDR2 as SVGAGI. The CDR3, as DNA: TGTGCCAGCAGCCCGGACGCCTACGAGCAGTACTTC. Translation: CASSPDAYEQYF.

This clonotype was recorded a few times. The chain joins TRBV6-2 or TRBV6-3 to TRBJ1-2; no firm D call. The germline gives CDR1 MNHEY, CDR2 SVGEGT. The CDR3 length is 12 residues. V was cut by 4 bases and J by 7 bases, with 10 bases left in between. CDR3 protein: CASSFPDLGYTF. In DNA form, the CDR3 reads TGTGCCAGCAGTTTCCCAGACCTTGGCTACACCTTC.

V gene TRBV29-1 combines with J gene TRBJ1-1; no clear D gene. Germline CDR1 is SQVTM and CDR2 is ANQGSEA. V shed 3 bases and J shed 5 bases, with 13 bases lying between them. The CDR3 is made up of 13 amino acids. The CDR3 sequence: CSVDNSGETEAFF. The CDR3 DNA sequence: TGCAGCGTTGATAATTCGGGAGAGACTGAAGCTTTCTTT. The full variable domain, with the rest looked up from reference TRBV29-1 and TRBJ1-1, is SAVISQKPSRDICQRGTSLTIQCQVDSQVTMMFWYRQQPGQSLTLIATANQGSEATYESGFVIDKFPISRPNLTFSTLTVSNMSPEDSSIYLCSVDNSGETEAFFGQGTRLTVV.

J is TRBJ1-2 and V is TRBV6-5; D call uncertain. There are 18 residues in the CDR3. Trimming cost V 7 bases and J 0 bases, with 24 bases left between them. CDR1 MNHEY and CDR2 SVGAGI come from the germline V gene. CDR3 coding DNA: TGTGCCAGCAACCCGCTCCAATATGGGTCTCGCCCTAACTATGGCTACACCTTC. Protein sequence: CASNPLQYGSRPNYGYTF.

This rearrangement joins TRBV19 to TRBJ2-2; 7 bases align to TRBD2. CDR3 length equals 14 residues. Trimming took 5 bases from V and 2 from J; bases not matched to a gene: 2. The V gene's germline CDR1 is LNHDA and CDR2 SQIVND (reference sequence). The CDR3 coding sequence is TGTGCCAGTAGTCGGGACTATAACACCGGGGAGCTGTTTTTT. This gives the protein CASSRDYNTGELFF.

This clonotype has only a few counts. The CDR3 sequence is CASSLPGLLGYGYTF. The DNA for the CDR3 is TGTGCCAGCAGCCTCCCGGGACTTTTGGGCTATGGCTACACCTTC. This chain links TRBV28 with TRBJ1-2, with D maybe TRBD1 (5 bases). The CDR3 sequence is 15 residues long. V was trimmed by 6 bases and J by 4 bases, leaving 18 bases between them. CDR1 is MDHEN and CDR2 is SYDVKM in the germline V gene.

The V gene is TRBV14, the J gene TRBJ2-2; tentative D call: TRBD2 (6 bases). The CDR3 sequence is 15 residues long. The V and J ends lost 3 bases and 4 bases respectively, with 12 bases between them. Per the germline V gene, CDR1 is SGHDN and CDR2 is FVKESK. CDR3 nucleotide sequence: TGTGCCAGCAGCCAGGGACTCTGGGGCACCGGGGAGCTGTTTTTT. It codes for CASSQGLWGTGELFF.

DNA for the CDR3: TGTGCCACCAGTGTCAAGAATGAGCAGTTCTTC. It codes for CATSVKNEQFF. The J gene is TRBJ2-1, the V gene TRBV24-1, with D unresolved. CDR3 size: 11 residues. Trimming took off 5 bases at V and 7 bases at J, with 5 bases between the two ends. The germline V gene encodes CDR1 KGHDR and CDR2 SFDVKD.

The count of this clonotype is one. The chain employs TRBV20-1 and TRBJ1-6; D remains ambiguous. The length of the CDR3 is 13 residues. With 4 bases removed from V and 6 bases from J, the gap between germline ends came to 10 bases. Germline V lookup: CDR1 DFQATT, CDR2 SNEGSKA (reference sequence). The CDR3: CSANRDFNSPLHF. The CDR3 DNA sequence: TGCAGTGCTAACCGGGATTTTAATTCACCCCTCCACTTT.

The rearrangement links TRBV11-2 to TRBJ2-4, with 8 bases identical to TRBD2. The CDR3 runs to 17 residues. The J segment lost 8 bases and the V segment lost 1 base, leaving 13 bases of the junction unmatched. CDR1 is SGHAT and CDR2 is FQNNGV in the germline V gene. Here the CDR3 DNA reads TGTGCCAGCAGCTTAGTAGGCCGGGGGCGGCGGGAGGACATTCAGTACTTC. This encodes CASSLVGRGRREDIQYF.

This clonotype was counted a single time. The chain uses TRBV15 and TRBJ2-3; TRBD2 agrees at 14 bases. This CDR3 is 19 amino acids long. The germline gives CDR1 LNHNV, CDR2 YYDKDF (reference sequence). After removal of 5 bases from V and 2 bases from J, the junction contained 12 bases not matched to a gene. The CDR3 DNA reads as TGTGCCACCAGCTACCTGGGACTAGCGGGGGTCTACCACACAGATACGCAGTATTTT. It yields the protein CATSYLGLAGVYHTDTQYF.